This T cell receptor (beta chain) was recovered during a study of T cells in Graves' hyperthyroidism and ophthalmopathy. TCR beta CDR3 region amplification was performed from RNA transcripts. With the HTBI primer set, the TCR CDR3 went through a first round of RT-PCR. TCRdb reanalysed the multiplex PCR reads using MiXCR and keeps one entry per CDR3 protein. The sample shows more than 95,000 distinct CDR3 sequences, about 45% of them seen only once. This clonotype was found a few times. Its antigen is undetermined. The CDR3 consists of 17 residues. Germline V gene sequence: CDR1 SNHLY, CDR2 FYNNEI. The V and J ends lost 1 base and 3 bases, in that order; junction bases with no gene match: 7. Whole-study results and caveats: From stable hyperthyroidism, ophthalmopathy was set apart by a 13 V-J model.

Disease duration under 2 months; hyperthyroidism patients were aged 18 to 65. Clinical symptoms, serum thyroxine, TRAb, thyroid ultrasound and orbital computed tomography established diagnosis. The chain carries TRBV2 and TRBJ2-3; 10 bases fit TRBD2. The TCR originated in a middle-aged man with Graves' hyperthyroidism. Material: blood. CDR3 sequence reads: CASSEEASGRYTDTQYF. CDR3 bases: TGTGCCAGCAGTGAAGAGGCTAGCGGGAGATATACAGATACGCAGTATTTT.